The clone carrying this TCR beta chain has a handful of counts. The CDR3 has 14 amino acids. Germline V lookup: CDR1 LGHDT, CDR2 YNNKEL (reference sequence). V shed 4 bases and J 13 bases; nucleotides not matched to a gene: 13. The study assigned cohorts using participant-reported clinical history. The data belong to a study of blood T cell repertoires in COVID-19. Study at large: In each case, the material was cDNA or gDNA derived from T cells, B-cell-depleted T cells, or PBMCs.

Authors' processing steps: For nucleated cells, counts were estimated from reference gene primer amplification. Only in-frame clones appear in the TCRdb table, and some are missing; sequencing was by immunoSEQ multiplex PCR. V and J calls and clone size are those listed in that table; D and trimming were worked out from the DNA. The repertoire holds hundreds of thousands of clones, with 88% as singletons. This TCR was sampled from a woman between 40 and 50 years old with acute COVID-19. The sequenced sample was PBMCs or T cells enriched from blood (not recorded which). The chain couples TRBV3-1 (or the pseudogene TRBV3-2) to TRBJ2-5, with 9 positions matching TRBD2. For the CDR3, the DNA is TGTGCCAGCAGCCGACATGCGGGGGGGCCTGAGGGGTACTTC. It encodes CASSRHAGGPEGYF.